The clone carrying this T cell receptor beta chain was detected once. As yet, its antigen is unknown. CDR1 and CDR2 (germline): LGHNA, YNFKEQ. The CDR3 extends over 16 amino acids. The V gene end was trimmed by 10 bases and the J gene end by 2 bases; junction bases not matched to a gene: 17. Taking about 18-32 mg of unsorted bulk tissue, the authors co-extracted RNA and DNA. Surgeons resected the patients' primary liver carcinomas. This specimen comes from a study of tumor-infiltrating lymphocytes in primary liver carcinoma. Study in general: These patients were men and women whose ages were 30 to 69 years. Regardless of tissue type, samples showed similar yields of roughly 3.65 to 8 million productive TCRbeta reads.

General study results and limits: Tumor-adjacent and tumor-blood pairs overlapped less than tumor region pairs did.

Starting from approximately 500 ng of total RNA, TCR beta cDNA was produced with a primer in the constant region. Libraries of TCR beta came from three nested multiplex PCR rounds with slightly modified ARM-PCR. TRBV1-TRBV30 forward primers and a C-beta reverse primer were used in the first two PCR rounds, which each ran for about 10 cycles. TCRdb redid the calling of the multiplex PCR reads with MiXCR, one entry per CDR3 protein. The table lists roughly 80,000 distinct CDR3 sequences, roughly 72% of them singletons, with roughly 28% in the top ten. This clonotype originated in a man aged 35 to 55 with primary liver carcinoma and hepatitis B virus infection. Sequenced input: tumor-adjacent normal liver tissue. The gene calls are TRBV4-2 and TRBJ2-7; 7 positions agree with TRBD2. CDR3 nucleotide sequence: TGTGCCAATAGCCAAGATTCGGGGGGTATTCCCTACGAGCAGTACTTC. Amino acid sequence: CANSQDSGGIPYEQYF.